This TCR beta chain came from a study of CD8 T cells in Susac syndrome. Notes on the study in general: CD4+ T cell repertoires in Susac syndrome exhibited no evidence of clonal expansion.

CDR3 length equals 12 residues. V was clipped by 8 bases and J by 0 bases; unmatched bases: 3. The V gene's germline CDR1 is DFQATT and CDR2 SNEGSKA (reference sequence). Comment on this clonotype: Its target is unknown.

RNA amounts of about 0.5 to 1 ug underwent reverse transcription with random hexamers. The TCR beta CDR3 was amplified by immunoSEQ multiplex PCR across 54 Vbeta, 13 Jbeta. A single record per CDR3 protein comes from TCRdb applying MiXCR to the immunoSEQ multiplex PCR reads. The table shows 200,000 to 300,000 distinct CDR3 sequences, with 95% to 97% occurring only once. The authors carried out high-throughput sequencing of TCR beta. They applied it to CD8+ and CD4+ T cells obtained from blood. The sample was CD4+ T cells from PBMCs. This clonotype originated in a human donor with Susac syndrome. The chain has TRBV20-1 and TRBJ1-1, with 7 bases lining up with TRBD1. CDR3 coding DNA: TGCAGTACGGGACAGATGAACACTGAAGCTTTCTTT. Translation: CSTGQMNTEAFF.